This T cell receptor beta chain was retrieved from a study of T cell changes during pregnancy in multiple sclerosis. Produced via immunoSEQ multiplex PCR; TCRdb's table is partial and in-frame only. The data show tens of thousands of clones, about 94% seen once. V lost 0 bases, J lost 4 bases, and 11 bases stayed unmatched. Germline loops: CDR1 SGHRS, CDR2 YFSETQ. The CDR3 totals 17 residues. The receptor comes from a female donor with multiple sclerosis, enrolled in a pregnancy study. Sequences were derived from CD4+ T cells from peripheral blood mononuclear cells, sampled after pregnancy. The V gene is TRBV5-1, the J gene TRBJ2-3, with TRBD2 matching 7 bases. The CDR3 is CASSLGNSGPSADTQYF. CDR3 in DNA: TGCGCCAGCAGCTTGGGCAATAGCGGGCCCTCAGCAGATACGCAGTATTTT. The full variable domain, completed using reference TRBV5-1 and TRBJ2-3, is KAGVTQTPRYLIKTRGQQVTLSCSPISGHRSVSWYQQTPGQGLQFLFEYFSETQRNKGNFPGRFSGRQFSNSRSEMNVSTLELGDSALYLCASSLGNSGPSADTQYFGPGTRLTVL.